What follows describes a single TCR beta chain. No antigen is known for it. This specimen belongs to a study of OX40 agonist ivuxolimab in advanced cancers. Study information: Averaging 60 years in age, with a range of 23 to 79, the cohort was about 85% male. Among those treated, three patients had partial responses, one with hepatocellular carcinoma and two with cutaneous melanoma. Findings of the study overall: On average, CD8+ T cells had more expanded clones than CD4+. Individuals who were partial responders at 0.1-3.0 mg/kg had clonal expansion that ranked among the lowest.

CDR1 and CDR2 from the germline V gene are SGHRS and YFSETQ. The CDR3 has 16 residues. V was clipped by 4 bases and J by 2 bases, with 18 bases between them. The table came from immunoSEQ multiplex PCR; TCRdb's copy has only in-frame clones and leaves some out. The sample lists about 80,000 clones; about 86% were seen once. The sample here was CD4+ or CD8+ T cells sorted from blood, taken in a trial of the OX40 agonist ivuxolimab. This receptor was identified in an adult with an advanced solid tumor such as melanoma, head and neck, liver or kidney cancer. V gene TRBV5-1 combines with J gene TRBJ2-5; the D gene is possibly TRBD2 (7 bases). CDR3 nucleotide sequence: TGCGCCAGCAGCGCCATCCTTAGGGGGGGTCAAGAGACCCAGTACTTC. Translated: CASSAILRGGQETQYF. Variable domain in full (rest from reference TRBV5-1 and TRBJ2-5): KAGVTQTPRYLIKTRGQQVTLSCSPISGHRSVSWYQQTPGQGLQFLFEYFSETQRNKGNFPGRFSGRQFSNSRSEMNVSTLELGDSALYLCASSAILRGGQETQYFGPGTRLLVL.